This T cell receptor beta chain was documented in a study of molecular identifiers for immune sequencing clone quantification listed by TCRdb under 2018. Study-level background: For a replicate experiment, RNA from approximately 20,000 or 100,000 naive CD8 T cells was divided into five aliquots, and four of the five aliquots were sequenced. This methods study benchmarked molecular-identifier clustering-based TCR repertoire sequencing (MIDCIRS) and TCR RNA copy counting, using CD8 T cells to do so. On the study overall, not on this receptor specifically: Modeling estimated 2.5 to 3 recovered TCR RNA copies per cell, compared with about 10 by digital PCR, which implies around 33% capture efficiency. Spiked-in Jurkat TCR RNA (approximately 10 copies' worth), which is not part of the donor repertoire, was contained in the naive libraries. When barcode sub-clustering was omitted, TCR diversity was inflated by chimeric consensus sequences, with chimeras reaching as high as 47%. In CMV-specific effector cells, clones with more than 20 RNA copies contained over 97% of molecules, whereas in naive cells such clones contained under 1% of molecules. Highly expanded clone sizes could be underestimated if identical TCR molecules share a barcode. Even against a background of about 960,000 naive CD8 T cells, spiked-in Jurkat TCR RNA amounting to a single cell's worth was reported to be detectable.

Measured from the cysteine to the phenylalanine, the CDR3 is 16 residues long. Only the CDR3 part of the read is kept: 48 bases, read in frame from the first base. V and J are truncated by 4 bases and 0 bases respectively, leaving an intervening sequence of 16 bases. In the germline V gene, CDR1 corresponds to LGHNA and CDR2 to YSLEER. This clonotype was detected ten times or more. This receptor's antigen is unknown. No much larger clone is present one base from it, and per-base qualities are unavailable. Libraries came from PCR. TCRdb records Illumina HiSeq 4000 as the sequencer. Bulk TCR libraries were generated as previously described, with the TCR primers listed in Table S5 used. The Qiagen AllPrep DNA/RNA kit was used to purify total RNA. Before analysis, reads from multiple sequencing runs of one library were combined. Turning to the authors' computational methods: Reads were retained only if their TCR constant sequence matched exactly, and those retained reads were trimmed to 150 nt and grouped according to their 12-nt molecular barcodes. Within each barcode group, reads were sub-clustered at a 15% Levenshtein threshold, and quality-weighted consensus sequences were built per RNA molecule. Non-functional sequences were excluded, and lower-count sequences lying one edit away from another sequence were also excluded. On the basis of fitting two negative binomial distributions, barcode sub-clusters with fewer than 20% of the maximum read count were discarded. The raw public data were reprocessed by TCRdb itself: fastp quality trimming at Q25, MiXCR clonotype calling, in-frame beta chains only. Rows matching on CDR3 protein sequence are summarized as one entry with the most common DNA and genes. These V and J calls derive from TCRdb rather than the authors' analysis. This sample comprises 20,000 to 30,000 distinct CDR3 sequences, about 15% of them detected only once. Around 1% of the sample rests with the top ten.

Libraries of naive CD8 T cells were built from around 18,000 to 910,000 sorted cells, with 10%, 30% or 50% of the purified RNA used. On a BD FACSAria II, naive CD8 T cells were FACS-sorted as CD8+CD4-CCR7+CD45RA+ and collected into RLT Plus buffer. Nine to eleven TCR copies' worth of Jurkat RNA were spiked into roughly 18,000-1,000,000 naive CD8 T cell samples to test detection sensitivity. Enrichment of CD8 T cells was performed with RosetteSep CD8+ T Cell Enrichment Cocktail and Ficoll-Paque, after which ACK red cell lysis was carried out. The rearrangement joined TRBV4-3 to TRBJ2-7; the D gene remains uncertain. The sequence derives from a human donor in good health. Some libraries in this study had Jurkat cell RNA spiked in. Sequenced: naive CD8+ T cells from blood, with Jurkat cell RNA spiked in. The cell subset or site label of this sample denotes: FACS-sorted CD8+CD4-CCR7+CD45RA+ naive T cells. The CDR3 reads as follows: CASSRDPAGSSYEQYF. The sequence in DNA is TGCGCCAGCAGCCGAGACCCGGCCGGAAGCTCCTACGAGCAGTACTTC.